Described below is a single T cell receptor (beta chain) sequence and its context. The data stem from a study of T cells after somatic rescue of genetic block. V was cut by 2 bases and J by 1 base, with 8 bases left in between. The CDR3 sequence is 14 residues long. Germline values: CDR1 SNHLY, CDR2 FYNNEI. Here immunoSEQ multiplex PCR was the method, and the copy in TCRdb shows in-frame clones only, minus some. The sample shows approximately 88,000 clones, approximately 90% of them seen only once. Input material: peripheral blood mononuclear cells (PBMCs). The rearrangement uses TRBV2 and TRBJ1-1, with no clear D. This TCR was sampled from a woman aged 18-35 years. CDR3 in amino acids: CASSEWRRNTEAFF. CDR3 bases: TGTGCCAGCAGTGAATGGAGGAGGAACACTGAAGCTTTCTTT.